This T cell receptor beta chain was documented in a study of blood T cell repertoires in COVID-19. The method was immunoSEQ multiplex PCR; TCRdb's version includes in-frame clones alone and lacks a portion of them. The table has approximately 38,000 clones, more than 80% seen once. CDR3 length equals 16 residues. V shed 11 bases and J 1 base; nucleotides not matched to a gene: 15. The germline V gene encodes CDR1 MNHNY and CDR2 SVGAGI (reference sequence). The sample taken for sequencing was peripheral blood. The TCR sequence derives from a man aged 25 to 40 with active or convalescent COVID-19. The chain recombines TRBV6-6 with TRBJ2-7, with TRBD2 identical over 9 bases. CDR3 sequence (DNA): TGTGCCTCTCGGTTGGGTGGTGCGGGAGGGTCCTACGAGCAGTACGTC. Translation gives CASRLGGAGGSYEQYV.